This TCR beta chain appears in the sequencing data of a study of T cell repertoires in cytomegalovirus infection. Findings and caveats of the study: HLA-C-restricted CMV-specific TCR beta clonotypes prevailed in the ex vivo response. Adding up the frequency of public TCR beta families identified people who carried CMV plus the relevant HLA.

A single record per CDR3 protein comes from TCRdb applying MiXCR to the reads. Here the sample spans some 440,000 distinct CDR3 sequences, under 40% being singletons. This clonotype was counted at least ten times. Its target is not known. Trimming left V 6 bases short and J 5 bases short, with 10 bases between. The CDR3 runs 13 residues. The sequence came from a human donor in good health (CMV status not recorded). Some clones in this sample may be carry-over from other donors' samples. The sample consisted of PBMCs. This sequence joins TRBV12-3 or TRBV12-4 and TRBJ1-4; possible D gene TRBD1, 5 bases. The CDR3 is CASRPRQNEKLFF. DNA of the CDR3: TGTGCCAGCAGACCCAGACAGAATGAAAAACTGTTTTTT.